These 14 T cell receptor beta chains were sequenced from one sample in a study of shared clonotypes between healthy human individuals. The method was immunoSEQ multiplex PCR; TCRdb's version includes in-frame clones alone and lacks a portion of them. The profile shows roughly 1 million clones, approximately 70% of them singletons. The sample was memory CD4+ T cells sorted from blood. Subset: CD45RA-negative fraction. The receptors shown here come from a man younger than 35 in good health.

DNA for the CDR3: TGTGCCAGCAGTAGTGGACTAGCGGGAGACTACGAGCAGTACTTC. It yields the protein CASSSGLAGDYEQYF. The V call is TRBV5-4, the J call TRBJ2-7; 13 positions agree with TRBD2. Germline V lookup: CDR1 SGHNT, CDR2 YYREEE (reference sequence). The CDR3 extends over 15 amino acids. J lost 3 bases, V lost 5 bases, and 5 bases had no gene match.

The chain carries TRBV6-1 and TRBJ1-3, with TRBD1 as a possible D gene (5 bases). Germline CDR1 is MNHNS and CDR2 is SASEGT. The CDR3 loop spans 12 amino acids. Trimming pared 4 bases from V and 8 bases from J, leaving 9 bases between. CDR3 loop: CASSGIRDTIYF. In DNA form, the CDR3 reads TGTGCCAGCAGTGGGATCAGGGACACCATATATTTT.

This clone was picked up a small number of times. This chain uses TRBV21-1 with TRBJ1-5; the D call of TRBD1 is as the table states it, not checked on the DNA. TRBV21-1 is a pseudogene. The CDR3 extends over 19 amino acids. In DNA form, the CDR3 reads TGTGCCAGCAGCAAAGACAGGGCTGAGAATGAACGAGGCAATCAGCCCCAGCATTTT. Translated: CASSKDRAENERGNQPQHF.

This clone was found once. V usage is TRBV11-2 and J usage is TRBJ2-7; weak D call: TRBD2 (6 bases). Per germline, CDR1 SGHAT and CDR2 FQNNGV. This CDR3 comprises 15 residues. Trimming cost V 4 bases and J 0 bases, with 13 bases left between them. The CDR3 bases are TGTGCCAGCAGCTCCTTGACTAGGCGCTCCTACGAGCAGTACTTC. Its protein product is CASSSLTRRSYEQYF.

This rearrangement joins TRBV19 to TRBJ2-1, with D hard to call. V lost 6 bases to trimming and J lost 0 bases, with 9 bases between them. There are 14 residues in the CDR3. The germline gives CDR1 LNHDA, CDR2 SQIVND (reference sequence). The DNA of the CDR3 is TGTGCCAGTAGCAGACACGACTCCTACAATGAGCAGTTCTTC. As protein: CASSRHDSYNEQFF. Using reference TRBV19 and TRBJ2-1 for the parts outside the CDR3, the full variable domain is DGGITQSPKYLFRKEGQNVTLSCEQNLNHDAMYWYRQDPGQGLRLIYYSQIVNDFQKGDIAEGYSVSREKKESFPLTVTSAQKNPTAFYLCASSRHDSYNEQFFGPGTRLTVL.

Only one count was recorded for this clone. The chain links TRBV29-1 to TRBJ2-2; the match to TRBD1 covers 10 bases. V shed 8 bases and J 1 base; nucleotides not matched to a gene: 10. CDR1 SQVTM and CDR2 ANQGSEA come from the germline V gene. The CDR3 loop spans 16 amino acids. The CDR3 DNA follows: TGCAGCCTGGGACAGGGGTTGAAGGGGAACACCGGGGAGCTGTTTTTT. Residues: CSLGQGLKGNTGELFF.

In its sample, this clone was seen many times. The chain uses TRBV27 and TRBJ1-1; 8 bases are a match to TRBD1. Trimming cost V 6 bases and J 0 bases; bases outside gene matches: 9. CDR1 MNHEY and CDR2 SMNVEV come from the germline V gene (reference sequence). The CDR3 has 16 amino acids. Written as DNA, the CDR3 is TGTGCCAGCAGCCCTTGGAGGACAGGGATGAACACTGAAGCTTTCTTT. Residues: CASSPWRTGMNTEAFF.

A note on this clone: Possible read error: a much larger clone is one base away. Here the CDR3 DNA reads TGCAGCGCTCAGGGCGATGGGAGAGAGACCCAGTACTTC. This translates into CSAQGDGRETQYF. The chain is built from TRBV29-1 and TRBJ2-5; either TRBD1 or TRBD2 may supply D (5 bases each). The CDR3 is 13 amino acids. V gave up 7 bases and J gave up 4 bases, with 16 bases separating them. Germline V gives CDR1 SQVTM, CDR2 ANQGSEA.

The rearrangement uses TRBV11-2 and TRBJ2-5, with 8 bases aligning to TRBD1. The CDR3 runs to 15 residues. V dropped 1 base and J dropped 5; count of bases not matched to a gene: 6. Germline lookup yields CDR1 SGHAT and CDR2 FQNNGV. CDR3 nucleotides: TGTGCCAGCAGCTTAGGCCAGGGGGCGACGGAGACCCAGTACTTC. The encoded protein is CASSLGQGATETQYF.

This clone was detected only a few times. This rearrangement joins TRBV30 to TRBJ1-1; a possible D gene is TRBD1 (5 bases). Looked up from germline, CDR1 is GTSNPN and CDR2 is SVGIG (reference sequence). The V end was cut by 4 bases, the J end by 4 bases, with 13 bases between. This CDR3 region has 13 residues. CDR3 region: CAWTPGTGTEAFF. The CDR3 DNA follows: TGTGCCTGGACCCCAGGGACGGGCACTGAAGCTTTCTTT.

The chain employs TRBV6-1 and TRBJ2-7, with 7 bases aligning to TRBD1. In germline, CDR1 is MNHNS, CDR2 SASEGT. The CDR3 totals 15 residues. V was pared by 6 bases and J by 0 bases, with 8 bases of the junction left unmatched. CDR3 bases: TGTGCCAGCAGCAAGACGCAGGGGGACTCCTACGAGCAGTACTTC. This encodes CASSKTQGDSYEQYF.

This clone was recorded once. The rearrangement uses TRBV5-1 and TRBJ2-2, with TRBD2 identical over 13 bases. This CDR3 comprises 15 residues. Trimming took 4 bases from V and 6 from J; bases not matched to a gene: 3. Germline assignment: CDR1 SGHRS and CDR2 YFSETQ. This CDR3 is CASSQLAGGPGELFF. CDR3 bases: TGCGCCAGCAGCCAACTAGCGGGAGGGCCCGGGGAGCTGTTTTTT.

The CDR3 protein is CASSSYRGYYQETQYF. The CDR3 bases are TGTGCCAGCAGTTCGTACAGGGGCTATTACCAAGAGACCCAGTACTTC. The chain employs TRBV28 and TRBJ2-5; 7 nucleotides align to TRBD1. The junction had 8 bases not matched to a gene; V was cut back by 4 bases and J by 0 bases. CDR3 length equals 16 residues. Per germline, CDR1 MDHEN and CDR2 SYDVKM. Based on the CDR3 plus reference TRBV28 and TRBJ2-5, the full variable domain is DVKVTQSSRYLVKRTGEKVFLECVQDMDHENMFWYRQDPGLGLRLIYFSYDVKMKEKGDIPEGYSVSREKKERFSLILESASTNQTSMYLCASSSYRGYYQETQYFGPGTRLLVL.

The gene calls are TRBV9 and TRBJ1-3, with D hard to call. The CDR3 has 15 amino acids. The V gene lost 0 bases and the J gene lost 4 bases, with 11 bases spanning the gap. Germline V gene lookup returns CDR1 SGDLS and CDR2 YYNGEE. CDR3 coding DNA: TGTGCCAGCAGCGTAGTTCCGGGCTGGGGAAACACCATATATTTT. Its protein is CASSVVPGWGNTIYF. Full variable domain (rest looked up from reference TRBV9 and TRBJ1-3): DSGVTQTPKHLITATGQRVTLRCSPRSGDLSVYWYQQSLDQGLQFLIQYYNGEERAKGNILERFSAQQFPDLHSELNLSSLELGDSALYFCASSVVPGWGNTIYFGEGSWLTVV.